Below, 2 T cell receptor beta chains from the same sample are listed, as sequenced in a study of blood T cells in healthy people across ages. Combining a sample-barcoded 5' primer with a J-beta primer mix, a second PCR ran for about 6 to 12 cycles. MiXCR was run by TCRdb on the 5' RACE reads, yielding one entry per CDR3 protein. The repertoire includes a few hundred thousand distinct CDR3 sequences, 27% of them detected once, and around 29% sits in the top ten. The source material was blood. These receptor sequences come from a woman in her 70s in good health.

V gene TRBV28 combines with J gene TRBJ2-7; 8 bases are shared with TRBD1. Germline CDR1 is MDHEN and CDR2 is SYDVKM. CDR3 size: 14 residues. The trim removed 10 bases at V and 5 bases at J, leaving 13 bases unmatched. The CDR3 sequence: CATNGQGRRNEQYF. The CDR3, as DNA: TGTGCCACCAATGGACAGGGCCGGCGGAACGAGCAGTACTTC.

This clonotype occurred many times. The V and J genes are TRBV11-2 and TRBJ2-1, with 9 bases identical to TRBD2. CDR1 and CDR2 from the germline V gene are SGHAT and FQNNGV. The CDR3 length is 15 residues. The J segment lost 9 bases and the V segment lost 3 bases, leaving 9 bases of the junction unmatched. The CDR3 loop is CASSLVAGGPFEQFF. In DNA, the CDR3 is TGTGCCAGCAGCTTGGTGGCGGGAGGGCCGTTTGAGCAGTTCTTC.